One sample yielded the 10 T cell receptor beta chains listed below, sequenced in a study of cytomegalovirus exposure and HLA in healthy donors. A multiplex PCR was run with 60 Vbeta primers and 13 Jbeta primers. Generated by immunoSEQ multiplex PCR, the TCRdb table keeps only in-frame clones and is missing some. This sample has over 100,000 clones, with roughly 79% found just once. The sequencing sample was made of PBMCs. The receptor set was obtained from a male donor in good health and CMV-seronegative.

V gene TRBV6-5 combines with J gene TRBJ2-7, with 12 positions matching TRBD1. The V segment lost 0 bases and the J segment 6 bases; nucleotides outside the gene matches: 3. Germline assignment: CDR1 MNHEY and CDR2 SVGAGI. CDR3 length equals 15 residues. CDR3 region: CASSYSGTGGAEQYF. The CDR3 DNA follows: TGTGCCAGCAGTTACTCAGGGACAGGGGGCGCCGAGCAGTACTTC.

The chain uses TRBV7-9 and TRBJ2-4; D gene unclear. Germline V CDR1 and CDR2: SEHNR, FQNEAQ (reference sequence). Trimming took 5 bases from V and 6 from J, leaving 8 bases between them. The CDR3 loop spans 12 amino acids. The CDR3 spells CASSRVLNIQYF. CDR3 sequence (DNA): TGTGCCAGCAGCAGAGTACTAAACATTCAGTACTTC. Drawing the rest from reference TRBV7-9 and TRBJ2-4, the complete variable domain is DTGVSQNPRHKITKRGQNVTFRCDPISEHNRLYWYRQTLGQGPEFLTYFQNEAQLEKSRLLSDRFSAERPKGSFSTLEIQRTEQGDSAMYLCASSRVLNIQYFGAGTRLSVL.

V is TRBV29-1 and J is TRBJ2-3; a weak D match, TRBD1 (5 bases). Deletions cut 8 bases from V and 6 bases from J, with 18 bases between. This CDR3 contains 13 residues. Germline CDR1 reads SQVTM; CDR2 reads ANQGSEA. The CDR3 protein is CSYERGNLDTQYF. The CDR3 nucleotides read TGCAGCTACGAAAGGGGCAACCTGGATACGCAGTATTTT.

This chain connects TRBV15 to TRBJ2-7, with TRBD1 identical over 9 bases. CDR1 and CDR2 (germline): LNHNV, YYDKDF (reference sequence). The V segment lost 7 bases and the J segment 1 base; nucleotides outside the gene matches: 2. CDR3 length: 13 amino acids. Here the CDR3 DNA reads TGTGCCACCAAAGGGACAGGGTCCTACGAGCAGTACTTC. Translated: CATKGTGSYEQYF. The full variable domain, rest sourced from reference TRBV15 and TRBJ2-7, is DAMVIQNPRYQVTQFGKPVTLSCSQTLNHNVMYWYQQKSSQAPKLLFHYYDKDFNNEADTPDNFQSRRPNTSFCFLDIRSPGLGDTAMYLCATKGTGSYEQYFGPGTRLTVT.

This rearrangement joins TRBV2 to TRBJ2-1, with D perhaps matching TRBD2 (5 bases). CDR3 size: 15 residues. CDR1 is SNHLY and CDR2 is FYNNEI in the germline V gene. V lost 1 base and J lost 0, with 7 bases in between. The DNA for the CDR3 is TGTGCCAGCAGTGAAGAAACTAGCTCCTACAATGAGCAGTTCTTC. This codes for CASSEETSSYNEQFF.

This clone has only one observation. This rearrangement joins TRBV2 to TRBJ1-6; TRBD1 matches 7 bases. After removal of 7 bases from V and 7 bases from J, the junction contained 1 base not matched to a gene. The CDR3 has 12 amino acids. Looked up from germline, CDR1 is SNHLY and CDR2 is FYNNEI. The CDR3 DNA follows: TGTGCCAGCACGACAGGGAATTCACCCCTCCACTTT. This translates into CASTTGNSPLHF. Together with reference TRBV2 and TRBJ1-6, the CDR3 gives the full variable domain: EPEVTQTPSHQVTQMGQEVILRCVPISNHLYFYWYRQILGQKVEFLVSFYNNEISEKSEIFDDQFSVERPDGSNFTLKIRSTKLEDSAMYFCASTTGNSPLHFGNGTRLTVT.

V usage is TRBV27 and J usage is TRBJ1-2; TRBD1 agrees at 7 bases. After removal of 4 bases from V and 4 bases from J, the junction contained 15 bases not matched to a gene. The CDR3 loop spans 17 amino acids. Germline V gene sequence: CDR1 MNHEY, CDR2 SMNVEV (reference sequence). CDR3 sequence reads: CASSSPSRQGELYGYTF. CDR3 DNA sequence: TGTGCCAGCAGTTCCCCCTCCCGACAGGGAGAGCTCTATGGCTACACCTTC.

The V and J genes are TRBV5-1 and TRBJ2-5; the D gene is possibly TRBD2 (6 bases). With the DNA end fitting TRBJ2-7 better, the J assignment may be wrong. The CDR3 has 13 residues. Germline CDR1 SGHRS, CDR2 YFSETQ. The CDR3 DNA reads as TGCGCCAGCAGTGAAAGGGGAGGCTCCGAGCAGTACTTC. Protein: CASSERGGSEQYF.

This clone has a handful of counts. This rearrangement joins TRBV27 to TRBJ1-1; D is undetermined. The CDR3 covers 14 residues. The V end was cut by 5 bases, the J end by 1 base, with 11 bases between. Looked up from germline, CDR1 is MNHEY and CDR2 is SMNVEV (reference sequence). The CDR3 reads CASSLMVQNTEAFF. Written as DNA, the CDR3 is TGTGCCAGCAGTCTAATGGTCCAGAACACTGAAGCTTTCTTT.

This chain uses TRBV9 with TRBJ2-2; the match to TRBD1 covers 12 bases. CDR3 length: 17 residues. Germline trimming cut 0 bases from V and 3 bases from J; bases unmatched to any gene: 3. Germline V lookup: CDR1 SGDLS, CDR2 YYNGEE. The CDR3 protein is CASSVGGTGGYTGELFF. Written as DNA, the CDR3 is TGTGCCAGCAGCGTAGGGGGGACAGGGGGCTACACCGGGGAGCTGTTTTTT.